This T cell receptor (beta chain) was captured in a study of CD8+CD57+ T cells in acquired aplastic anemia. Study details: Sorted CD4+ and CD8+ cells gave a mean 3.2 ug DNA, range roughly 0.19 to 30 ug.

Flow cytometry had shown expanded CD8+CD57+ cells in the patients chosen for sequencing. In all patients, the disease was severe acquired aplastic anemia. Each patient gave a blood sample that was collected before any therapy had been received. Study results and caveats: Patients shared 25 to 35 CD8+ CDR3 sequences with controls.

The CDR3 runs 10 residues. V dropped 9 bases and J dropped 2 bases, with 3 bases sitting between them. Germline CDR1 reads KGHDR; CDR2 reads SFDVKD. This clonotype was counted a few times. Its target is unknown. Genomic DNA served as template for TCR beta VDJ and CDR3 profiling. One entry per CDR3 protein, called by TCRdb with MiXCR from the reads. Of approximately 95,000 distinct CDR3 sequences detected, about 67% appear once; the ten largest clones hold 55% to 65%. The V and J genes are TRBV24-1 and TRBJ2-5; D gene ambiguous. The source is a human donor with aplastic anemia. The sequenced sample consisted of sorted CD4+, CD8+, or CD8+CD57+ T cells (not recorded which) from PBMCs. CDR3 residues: CATGQETQYF. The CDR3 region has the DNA TGTGCCACCGGACAAGAGACCCAGTACTTC.